A single sample gave rise to the 24 T cell receptor beta chains below, sequenced in a study of shared clonotypes between healthy human individuals. Method: immunoSEQ multiplex PCR; TCRdb's copy keeps in-frame clones and lacks some. The table records about 1.1 million clones, roughly 80% of them present only once. Sequencing was performed on memory CD4+ T cells from PBMCs. Described subset: CD45RA-negative fraction. These receptors originate from a man aged 18 to 29 in good health. Some clones in this sample may be carry-over from other donors' samples.

This clone has just a few counts. The sample contains more than one DNA sequence encoding this CDR3. This rearrangement joins TRBV6-1 to TRBJ2-6; D remains unclear. Trimming shortened V by 6 bases and J by 2 bases, and 5 bases separated the two germline ends. CDR3 size: 13 residues. Looked up from germline, CDR1 is MNHNS and CDR2 is SASEGT. The CDR3 sequence is CASSIPGANVLTF. The CDR3 nucleotides are TGTGCCAGCAGCATACCTGGGGCCAACGTCCTGACTTTC.

The genes are TRBV7-3 and TRBJ2-5; no reliable D call. Deletions cut 1 base from V and 5 bases from J, with 11 bases between. The CDR3 length is 14 residues. The germline CDR1 and CDR2 sequences are SGHTA and FQGTGA. The CDR3, as DNA: TGTGCCAGCAGCTTAATAGATACCGGGGAGACCCAGTACTTC. It translates to CASSLIDTGETQYF.

This clone was observed once. The CDR3 bases are TGTGCCAGCAGCGTCCCTCAGGGGCCGAACACTGAAGCTTTCTTT. It codes for CASSVPQGPNTEAFF. The rearrangement uses TRBV9 and TRBJ1-1; TRBD1 might be the D (6 bases). This CDR3 is built from 15 residues. CDR1 SGDLS and CDR2 YYNGEE come from the germline V gene. The germline V and J ends were trimmed by 2 bases and 1 base, with 12 bases remaining between them.

This chain connects TRBV5-1 to TRBJ2-7, with D maybe TRBD2 (6 bases). Germline CDR1 reads SGHRS; CDR2 reads YFSETQ. V lost 3 bases, J lost 3 bases, and 19 bases lay in between. The CDR3 is 16 amino acids. The CDR3 DNA reads as TGCGCCAGCAGCTCCGGAGGGACCGGGACCAGCTACGAGCAGTACTTC. Residues: CASSSGGTGTSYEQYF. Looking up the rest from reference TRBV5-1 and TRBJ2-7 gives the full variable domain: KAGVTQTPRYLIKTRGQQVTLSCSPISGHRSVSWYQQTPGQGLQFLFEYFSETQRNKGNFPGRFSGRQFSNSRSEMNVSTLELGDSALYLCASSSGGTGTSYEQYFGPGTRLTVT.

This clone was picked up a small number of times. The chain uses TRBV6-5 and TRBJ2-7; D might be TRBD2 (5 bases). Germline loops: CDR1 MNHEY, CDR2 SVGAGI. This CDR3 is 14 amino acids long. Trimming left V 2 bases short and J 1 base short, with 9 bases between. CDR3 loop: CASSYGGASYEQYF. For the CDR3, the DNA is TGTGCCAGCAGTTACGGAGGTGCGTCCTACGAGCAGTACTTC.

This chain joins TRBV6-1 and TRBJ2-1, with D unresolved. Trimming stripped 4 bases from V and 0 bases from J, with 13 bases between. This CDR3 is built from 16 residues. The germline CDR1 and CDR2 sequences are MNHNS and SASEGT. This CDR3 reads CASSGRRADSYNEQFF. The CDR3 coding sequence is TGTGCCAGCAGTGGGAGACGGGCAGACTCCTACAATGAGCAGTTCTTC.

In its sample, this clone was seen once. The V and J genes are TRBV6-1 and TRBJ1-2; a weak D match, TRBD1 (5 bases). Between the trimmed V and J ends, which lost 3 bases and 4 bases, there was a span of 15 bases. This CDR3 comprises 15 residues. Per the germline V gene, CDR1 is MNHNS and CDR2 is SASEGT. This CDR3 is CASSEEGLGTYGYTF. The CDR3 DNA is TGTGCCAGCAGTGAGGAGGGTTTGGGGACCTATGGCTACACCTTC.

The chain has TRBV19 and TRBJ2-7; TRBD1 matches at 8 bases. This CDR3 spans 14 amino acids. The J segment lost 3 bases and the V segment lost 10 bases, leaving 11 bases of the junction unmatched. The germline V gene encodes CDR1 LNHDA and CDR2 SQIVND (reference sequence). CDR3 protein: CATKRQGSIYEQYF. CDR3 in DNA: TGTGCCACTAAGAGACAGGGGTCCATCTACGAGCAGTACTTC.

With respect to this clone: The identical CDR3 is also encoded by other nucleotide sequences in the sample. The chain combines TRBV5-1 with TRBJ1-1; D remains unclear. Trimming cost V 0 bases and J 0 bases, with 6 bases left between them. This CDR3 contains 14 residues. In germline, CDR1 is SGHRS, CDR2 YFSETQ. CDR3 region: CASSLDRLNTEAFF. The CDR3 region has the DNA TGCGCCAGCAGCTTGGACAGATTGAACACTGAAGCTTTCTTT.

The chain uses TRBV6-6 and TRBJ2-2; TRBD2 agrees at 8 bases. In germline, CDR1 is MNHNY, CDR2 SVGAGI (reference sequence). J was trimmed by 4 bases and V by 6 bases; bases with no gene match: 7. The CDR3 covers 15 residues. The CDR3 region is CASRYLRGGTGELFF. CDR3 nucleotides: TGTGCCAGCAGATACCTTCGGGGGGGCACCGGGGAGCTGTTTTTT.

The CDR3 sequence: CASSLVGSLAAFF. CDR3 DNA: TGTGCCAGCAGTTTAGTGGGGAGCTTGGCTGCTTTCTTT. This chain links TRBV28 with TRBJ1-1; no reliable D call. CDR3 length: 13 amino acids. V lost 2 bases and J 11 bases, leaving 15 bases between the germline ends. The V gene's germline CDR1 is MDHEN and CDR2 SYDVKM.

In its sample, this clone was seen many times. The chain carries TRBV27 and TRBJ2-1; 7 nucleotides line up with TRBD1. The junction had 12 bases not matched to a gene; V was cut back by 6 bases and J by 1 base. The germline gives CDR1 MNHEY, CDR2 SMNVEV (reference sequence). CDR3 size: 17 residues. CDR3 nucleotides: TGTGCCAGCAGGCGCCAGGGGGAGAGGGGATCCTACAATGAGCAGTTCTTC. It specifies CASRRQGERGSYNEQFF.

V usage is TRBV19 and J usage is TRBJ1-1; D is possibly TRBD1 (6 bases). V lost 2 bases and J lost 4, with 14 bases in between. Per the germline V gene, CDR1 is LNHDA and CDR2 is SQIVND (reference sequence). The CDR3 length is 15 residues. CDR3 nucleotides: TGTGCCAGTAGTATAAGTACAGGGTGGGGCACTGAAGCTTTCTTT. Translating it yields CASSISTGWGTEAFF.

This clone was observed a single time. V usage is TRBV6-1 and J usage is TRBJ2-7, with TRBD2 identical over 8 bases. CDR1 is MNHNS and CDR2 is SASEGT in the germline V gene. V was clipped by 5 bases and J by 0 bases; unmatched bases: 6. This CDR3 has 15 residues. CDR3 region: CASSSPSGYSYEQYF. CDR3 nucleotide sequence: TGTGCCAGCAGTTCCCCTAGCGGGTACTCCTACGAGCAGTACTTC.

The chain uses TRBV18 and TRBJ2-1, with D perhaps matching TRBD1 or TRBD2 (5 bases each). CDR1 and CDR2 from the germline V gene are KGHSH and LQKENI. The CDR3 contains 13 residues. Trimming pared 3 bases from V and 8 bases from J, leaving 11 bases between. CDR3 sequence reads: CASSPELGDEQFF. The CDR3 bases are TGTGCCAGCTCACCGGAGTTGGGGGATGAGCAGTTCTTC.

This clone has a single count. CDR3 region: CASSQDLFGAEANYGYTF. The CDR3 nucleotides are TGTGCCAGCAGCCAAGATTTGTTCGGGGCGGAAGCTAACTATGGCTACACCTTC. This chain links TRBV14 with TRBJ1-2, with a tentative D call TRBD1 (5 bases). This CDR3 has 18 amino acids. Germline V gene data show CDR1 as SGHDN and CDR2 as FVKESK. V lost 0 bases and J 0 bases, leaving 17 bases between the germline ends.

The chain couples TRBV11-2 to TRBJ2-1; TRBD2 matches at 9 bases. The CDR3 has 16 residues. V lost 5 bases to trimming and J lost 7 bases; unmatched junction nucleotides: 12. CDR1 and CDR2 (germline): SGHAT, FQNNGV. The CDR3 region has the DNA TGTGCCAGCAGCGCATATAGCGGGAGTGTAAAGAATGAGCAGTTCTTC. Translating it yields CASSAYSGSVKNEQFF.

The chain carries TRBV5-1 and TRBJ1-3; tentative D call: TRBD1 (6 bases). From germline, CDR1 is SGHRS and CDR2 YFSETQ. This CDR3 region has 16 residues. Trimming took 4 bases from V and 3 from J, leaving 17 bases between them. The CDR3, as DNA: TGCGCCAGCAGCAATCGGGGGGCGATCGTTGGAAACACCATATATTTT. Translation: CASSNRGAIVGNTIYF.

V and J are TRBV6-1 and TRBJ2-7; 10 positions agree with TRBD2. V lost 8 bases to trimming and J lost 7 bases; unmatched junction nucleotides: 8. CDR1 and CDR2 from the germline V gene are MNHNS and SASEGT. The CDR3 runs to 13 residues. CDR3 sequence reads: CASGKREGREQYF. For the CDR3, the DNA is TGTGCCAGCGGAAAGCGGGAGGGCCGTGAGCAGTACTTC.

This chain joins TRBV6-5 and TRBJ1-2; 8 bases map to TRBD1. Germline V gene data show CDR1 as MNHEY and CDR2 as SVGAGI. This CDR3 comprises 16 residues. Trimming took 0 bases from V and 8 from J; bases not matched to a gene: 11. CDR3 loop: CASSYSIAPGGGGYTF. The DNA of the CDR3 is TGTGCCAGCAGTTACTCGATTGCCCCAGGGGGCGGGGGCTACACCTTC.

The rearrangement joins TRBV25-1 to TRBJ1-3; D might be TRBD1 (6 bases). The CDR3 covers 15 residues. From germline, CDR1 is MGHDK and CDR2 SYGVNS. V shed 0 bases and J shed 4 bases, with 10 bases lying between them. This CDR3 is CASSEYGGLGNTIYF. CDR3 nucleotides: TGTGCCAGCAGTGAATATGGGGGGCTGGGAAACACCATATATTTT.

This clone appeared a few times. The chain links TRBV7-8 to TRBJ2-7; the D is unclear. The CDR3 consists of 11 residues. Per germline, CDR1 SGHVS and CDR2 FQNEAQ. V gave up 2 bases and J gave up 4 bases, with 3 bases separating them. The CDR3 DNA reads as TGTGCCAGCAGCTTACAGTACGAGCAGTACTTC. As protein: CASSLQYEQYF.

The chain couples TRBV6-4 to TRBJ2-1, with 7 bases matching TRBD2. After removal of 3 bases from V and 8 bases from J, the junction contained 7 bases not matched to a gene. CDR3 size: 14 residues. Germline V CDR1 and CDR2: MRHNA, SNTAGT. CDR3: CASSEAAGVYEQFF. CDR3 nucleotides: TGTGCCAGCAGTGAGGCGGCGGGAGTGTATGAGCAGTTCTTC.

V is TRBV7-2 and J is TRBJ1-2, with 9 nucleotides matching TRBD1. The CDR3 has 15 amino acids. J was trimmed by 5 bases and V by 4 bases; bases with no gene match: 8. Germline values: CDR1 SGHTA, CDR2 FQGNSA. CDR3 protein: CASSSRSGQGYGYTF. As DNA, the CDR3 is TGTGCCAGCAGCTCTCGTTCGGGACAGGGATATGGCTACACCTTC.